The next 16 T cell receptor beta chains were all read from a single sample in a study of beta chain features in type 1 diabetes. The authors reverse transcribed all of the isolated RNA, so sequencing captured expressed TCRB transcripts. Assay: immunoSEQ multiplex PCR; the TCRdb copy retains only in-frame clones and omits some. In the table there are under 400,000 clones, around a fifth of which are singletons. Sequencing input: naive CD4+ T cells from blood. The receptors derive from a young woman in good health.

V is TRBV5-1 and J is TRBJ2-7; perhaps TRBD1 as D (5 bases). Trimming took 4 bases from V and 3 from J, leaving 8 bases between them. The germline V gene encodes CDR1 SGHRS and CDR2 YFSETQ. CDR3 length: 12 residues. The CDR3 coding sequence is TGCGCCAGCAGCAAGGACATCTACGAGCAGTACTTC. It specifies CASSKDIYEQYF.

The chain has TRBV9 and TRBJ2-3; D is ambiguous. There are 13 residues in the CDR3. The ends were cut back, 4 bases at V and 2 bases at J, with 8 bases in the middle. The germline gives CDR1 SGDLS, CDR2 YYNGEE. DNA for the CDR3: TGTGCCAGCAGCCCGAGCGACACAGATACGCAGTATTTT. Its translation is CASSPSDTDTQYF.

The rearrangement links TRBV7-2 to TRBJ2-7; 9 bases agree with TRBD1. V lost 0 bases, J lost 3 bases, and 0 bases stayed unmatched. The germline CDR1 and CDR2 sequences are SGHTA and FQGNSA. The length of the CDR3 is 14 residues. CDR3 loop: CASSLAGQGYEQYF. The CDR3 nucleotides read TGTGCCAGCAGCTTAGCGGGACAGGGCTACGAGCAGTACTTC.

The rearrangement uses TRBV25-1 and TRBJ1-1; D not certain. V lost 1 base to trimming and J lost 5 bases, with 14 bases between them. The germline CDR1 and CDR2 sequences are MGHDK and SYGVNS. This CDR3 spans 15 amino acids. The CDR3 DNA follows: TGTGCCAGCAGTGAATTTTTGGGCCCCCGGACTGAAGCTTTCTTT. Amino acid sequence: CASSEFLGPRTEAFF.

This clone was counted a few times. This rearrangement joins TRBV5-1 to TRBJ2-1, with a weak D call TRBD1 (7 bases). This CDR3 is 15 amino acids long. V dropped 4 bases and J dropped 8 bases, with 19 bases sitting between them. CDR1 is SGHRS and CDR2 is YFSETQ in the germline V gene. CDR3: CASSHQGDREDEQFF. DNA of the CDR3: TGCGCCAGCAGCCATCAAGGCGACAGGGAGGATGAGCAGTTCTTC.

The chain employs TRBV7-6 and TRBJ1-1, with TRBD1 identical over 9 bases. With V trimmed by 4 bases and J by 10 bases, 10 bases remained unmatched. The CDR3 is 14 amino acids. Germline V gives CDR1 SGHVS, CDR2 FNYEAQ. The CDR3 sequence: CASSSIDGTGTAFF. For the CDR3, the DNA is TGTGCCAGCAGCTCAATAGACGGGACAGGGACAGCTTTCTTT.

This chain joins TRBV7-2 and TRBJ2-7; D not resolved. Trimming left V 5 bases short and J 3 bases short, with 8 bases between. CDR1 is SGHTA and CDR2 is FQGNSA in the germline V gene. The length of the CDR3 is 12 residues. CDR3 protein: CASSPAGYEQYF. Written as DNA, the CDR3 is TGTGCCAGCAGCCCTGCCGGCTACGAGCAGTACTTC.

The chain joins TRBV18 to TRBJ2-5; perhaps TRBD1 as D (5 bases). The germline V gene encodes CDR1 KGHSH and CDR2 LQKENI. The V gene lost 2 bases and the J gene lost 5 bases, with 15 bases spanning the gap. The CDR3 is 15 residues long. The CDR3 nucleotides are TGTGCCAGCTCACCAGGGGCAGGACCCCAGGAGACCCAGTACTTC. Protein product: CASSPGAGPQETQYF. Full variable domain (outside the CDR3, taken from reference TRBV18 and TRBJ2-5): NAGVMQNPRHLVRRRGQEARLRCSPMKGHSHVYWYRQLPEEGLKFMVYLQKENIIDESGMPKERFSAEFPKEGPSILRIQQVVRGDSAAYFCASSPGAGPQETQYFGPGTRLLVL.

The sample holds one count of this clone. This chain joins TRBV4-3 and TRBJ1-5; possible D gene TRBD1, 5 bases. This CDR3 is 17 amino acids long. The V and J ends lost 1 base and 0 bases respectively, with 13 bases between them. Per germline, CDR1 LGHNA and CDR2 YSLEER. CDR3 nucleotides: TGCGCCAGCAGCCAAGTTTCAGGGAGGGATAGCAATCAGCCCCAGCATTTT. This encodes CASSQVSGRDSNQPQHF.

This clone turned up a few times. The V call is TRBV9, the J call TRBJ2-1; TRBD2 matches 8 bases. The CDR3 loop spans 14 amino acids. CDR1 and CDR2 from the germline V gene are SGDLS and YYNGEE. The J segment lost 10 bases and the V segment lost 0 bases, leaving 6 bases of the junction unmatched. CDR3 nucleotide sequence: TGTGCCAGCAGCGTAGAGGTTAGCGGGAACGAGCAGTTCTTC. It encodes CASSVEVSGNEQFF. Filled out from reference TRBV9 and TRBJ2-1, the complete variable domain reads DSGVTQTPKHLITATGQRVTLRCSPRSGDLSVYWYQQSLDQGLQFLIQYYNGEERAKGNILERFSAQQFPDLHSELNLSSLELGDSALYFCASSVEVSGNEQFFGPGTRLTVL.

This clone has just a few counts. V and J are TRBV5-1 and TRBJ2-2; tentatively, D is TRBD1 (5 bases). V lost 4 bases to trimming and J lost 10 bases, with 11 bases between them. Germline V gives CDR1 SGHRS, CDR2 YFSETQ. This CDR3 has 12 residues. The CDR3 nucleotides read TGCGCCAGCAGCCCGGACACTCTGGAGCTGTTTTTT. Its protein is CASSPDTLELFF.

The chain couples TRBV7-2 to TRBJ1-4, with unresolved D. Germline CDR1 and CDR2: SGHTA and FQGNSA. CDR3 length equals 13 residues. The V end was cut by 8 bases, the J end by 1 base, with 8 bases between. The CDR3 sequence: CASGRETNEKLFF. The CDR3 DNA is TGTGCCAGCGGTCGGGAAACTAATGAAAAACTGTTTTTT.

This chain joins TRBV6-5 and TRBJ2-5; maybe TRBD1 (6 bases). The V gene's germline CDR1 is MNHEY and CDR2 SVGAGI. The CDR3 is 14 amino acids. Deletions cut 5 bases from V and 0 bases from J, with 10 bases between. In DNA, the CDR3 is TGTGCCAGCAGTCAGACAGGTCACCAAGAGACCCAGTACTTC. Protein sequence: CASSQTGHQETQYF.

This clone was picked up a small number of times. The genes are TRBV2 and TRBJ1-6, with D unclear. With 1 base removed from V and 10 bases from J, the gap between germline ends came to 11 bases. This CDR3 region has 14 residues. Germline assignment: CDR1 SNHLY and CDR2 FYNNEI. CDR3 DNA sequence: TGTGCCAGCAGTGAAGTCAGAGTGGGCTCACCCCTCCACTTT. Its protein is CASSEVRVGSPLHF.

This clone came up a few times. V usage is TRBV7-2 and J usage is TRBJ1-4, with D possibly matching TRBD1 (5 bases). Per germline, CDR1 SGHTA and CDR2 FQGNSA. There are 14 residues in the CDR3. The ends were cut back, 6 bases at V and 8 bases at J, with 16 bases in the middle. The CDR3 nucleotides are TGTGCCAGCAGAGCGGGGGGAGGGAACGAAAAACTGTTTTTT. This gives the protein CASRAGGGNEKLFF.

V and J are TRBV9 and TRBJ1-3; D ambiguous. Germline V gives CDR1 SGDLS, CDR2 YYNGEE. The CDR3 has 14 amino acids. The V and J ends lost 2 bases and 1 base respectively, with 7 bases between them. This CDR3 reads CASSVEGSGNTIYF. The CDR3 region has the DNA TGTGCCAGCAGCGTCGAGGGATCTGGAAACACCATATATTTT. Looking up the rest from reference TRBV9 and TRBJ1-3 gives the full variable domain: DSGVTQTPKHLITATGQRVTLRCSPRSGDLSVYWYQQSLDQGLQFLIQYYNGEERAKGNILERFSAQQFPDLHSELNLSSLELGDSALYFCASSVEGSGNTIYFGEGSWLTVV.